This T cell receptor beta chain was sequenced for a study of blood T cell repertoires in COVID-19. As for the study in general: Sites across the United States, Italy and Spain contributed samples from acute and convalescent COVID-19.

The CDR3 length is 13 residues. Trimming stripped 2 bases from V and 7 bases from J, with 8 bases between. The germline V gene has CDR1 SGHAT and CDR2 FQNNGV. In the original processing: The assay estimated nucleated cells by amplifying reference gene primers. This table comes from immunoSEQ multiplex PCR, and its TCRdb copy is limited to in-frame clones, with some not included. V, J and clone size are those of that table, while D and trimming were read from the DNA. The sample gives 45,000 to 70,000 clones, around 76% of which show up once; around 21% is in the top ten. The rearrangement joins TRBV11-2 to TRBJ2-2; D remains unclear. Input material: peripheral blood. The sequence was obtained from a woman in her sixties or seventies with acute or convalescent COVID-19. Here the CDR3 DNA reads TGTGCCAGCAGCTTATCTTATATCGGGGAGCTGTTTTTT. Amino acids: CASSLSYIGELFF.